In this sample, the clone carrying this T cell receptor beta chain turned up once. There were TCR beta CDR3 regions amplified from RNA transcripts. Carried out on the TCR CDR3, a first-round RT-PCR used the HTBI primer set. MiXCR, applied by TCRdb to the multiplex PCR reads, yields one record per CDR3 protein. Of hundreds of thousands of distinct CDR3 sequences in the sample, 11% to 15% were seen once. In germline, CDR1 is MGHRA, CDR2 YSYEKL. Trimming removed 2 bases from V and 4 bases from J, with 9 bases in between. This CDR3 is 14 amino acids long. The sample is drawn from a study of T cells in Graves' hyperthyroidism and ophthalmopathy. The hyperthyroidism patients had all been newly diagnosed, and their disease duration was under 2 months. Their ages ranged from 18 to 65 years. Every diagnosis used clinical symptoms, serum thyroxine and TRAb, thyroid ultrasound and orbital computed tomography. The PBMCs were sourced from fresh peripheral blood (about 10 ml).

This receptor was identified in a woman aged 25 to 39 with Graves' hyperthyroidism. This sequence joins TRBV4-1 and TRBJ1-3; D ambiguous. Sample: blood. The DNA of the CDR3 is TGCGCCAGCAGCCAATTTGGGGTCGGAAACACCATATATTTT. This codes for CASSQFGVGNTIYF.